This is a list of T cell receptor beta chains from one sample in a study of T cell repertoires in cytomegalovirus infection. TCRdb reanalysed the reads using MiXCR and keeps one entry per CDR3 protein. The sample includes about 330,000 distinct CDR3 sequences, more than 8% seen only once; the top ten take approximately 4.5%. Sequencing was performed on PBMCs. The receptors here all came from a human donor in good health (CMV status not recorded). Some clones in this sample may be carry-over from other donors' samples. Each CDR3 is given with its conserved first and last residue. Size is omitted from some rows. Given values are once, few, many or a class for expanded clones.

j_call v_call clone_size cdr3_aa
TRBJ2-7 TRBV12-3/TRBV12-4 few CASSLRAGGPYEQYF
TRBJ1-1 TRBV7-2 many CASSPGSLNTEAFF
TRBJ2-1 TRBV4-3 . CASSPQTSGSYNEQFF
TRBJ2-1 TRBV7-2 few CASSLRGGGSYNEQFF
TRBJ2-2 TRBV11-2 few CASSATSGSTGELFF
TRBJ2-1 TRBV5-5 . CASSPDSYLINEQFF
TRBJ2-3 TRBV20-1 . CSAIGRTDTQYF
TRBJ2-1 TRBV6-8 . CASRLADSSYNEQFF
TRBJ2-1 TRBV28 many CASLGLAGGYNEQFF
TRBJ2-1 TRBV6-1 many CASDRDTYNEQFF
TRBJ2-1 TRBV12-3/TRBV12-4 few CASSLLAEQFF
TRBJ2-1 TRBV7-6 many CASSPGGSEQFF
TRBJ2-7 TRBV6-1 . CASIERASFYEQYF
TRBJ2-5 TRBV19 few CASSIRTSGETQYF
TRBJ2-1 TRBV12-3/TRBV12-4 many CASSFRASGGKLPFF
TRBJ1-5 TRBV28 many CASSPETGISKPQHF
TRBJ2-1 TRBV7-2 many CASSFKGSNEQFF
TRBJ2-3 TRBV7-2 . CASSTWGGYTDTQYF
TRBJ2-7 TRBV19 few CASSSGFPLYF
TRBJ1-3 TRBV11-2 few CASSFTGGTAGNTIYF
TRBJ2-3 TRBV7-2 many CASREAASGGTDTQYF
TRBJ1-6 TRBV12-3/TRBV12-4 few CASSLGDTYNSPLHF
TRBJ1-3 TRBV4-2 many CASSQIGISAVNTIYF
TRBJ2-7 TRBV20-1 . CSAREGRFFSSYEQYF
TRBJ2-1 TRBV25-1 . CASSVHGGRGSEQFF
TRBJ2-3 TRBV28 many CASSLSAGGPEDTQYF
TRBJ2-7 TRBV6-1 . CASSENPGASWSEQYF
TRBJ1-4 TRBV15 few CATSGSWTANEKLFF
TRBJ2-3 TRBV7-9 . CASSLTTLGTDTQYF
TRBJ2-7 TRBV20-1 . CSARRGLAPSYEQYF
TRBJ1-2 TRBV11-2 . CASSLPWRSGQRSYGYTF
TRBJ2-1 TRBV10-3 many CAISETSGDSYNEQFF
TRBJ2-5 TRBV5-1 . CASSLPYRQVFQETQYF
TRBJ1-5 TRBV7-2 many CASSTETGRNQPQHF
TRBJ2-6 TRBV2 . CARGTVRSGANVLTF
TRBJ2-7 TRBV7-9 . CASSRKGQITYEQYF
TRBJ1-1 TRBV6-8 few CASKKGRGNTEAFF
TRBJ2-6 TRBV6-6 . CASSYAGILTSGANVLTF
TRBJ1-5 TRBV7-9 many CASSPPGIPGDQPQHF
TRBJ2-7 TRBV6-5 . CASSSLTVSYEQYF
TRBJ2-1 TRBV6-1 . CASSQRQGGTYNEQFF
TRBJ1-1 TRBV12-3/TRBV12-4 many CASSLQGASAEAFF
TRBJ2-1 TRBV5-1 few CASSLGLDRDEQFF
TRBJ2-1 TRBV6-2/TRBV6-3 . CASSYVTGLSHNEQFF
TRBJ2-5 TRBV20-1 few CSAADRGGEETQYF
TRBJ2-1 TRBV7-9 many CASSLVSSGGFNEQFF
TRBJ1-1 TRBV12-3/TRBV12-4 . CASSLKGDRVEAFF
TRBJ2-6 TRBV7-6 many CASSLSRDRAGANVLTF
TRBJ2-5 TRBV7-2 many CASSQGDRGGEETQYF
TRBJ2-7 TRBV11-1 . CASSLDTPTYEQYF
TRBJ1-4 TRBV7-3 few CASSQNTGTGNEKLFF
TRBJ2-7 TRBV28 few CASSSGTPAYEQYF
TRBJ2-7 TRBV5-1 many CASRVGGNSYEQYF
TRBJ2-1 TRBV28 many CASSLFTSGSIYNEQFF
TRBJ2-1 TRBV18 many CASSNYGTDYNEQFF
TRBJ2-7 TRBV7-8 many CASSLISSAVASYEQYF
TRBJ2-6 TRBV7-2 . CASSFTGAGANVLTF
TRBJ1-5 TRBV20-1 few CSARGTRQGSNQPQHF
TRBJ1-4 TRBV15 . CATSLPGTGSEKLFF
TRBJ2-5 TRBV7-2 . CASSSGLGETQYF